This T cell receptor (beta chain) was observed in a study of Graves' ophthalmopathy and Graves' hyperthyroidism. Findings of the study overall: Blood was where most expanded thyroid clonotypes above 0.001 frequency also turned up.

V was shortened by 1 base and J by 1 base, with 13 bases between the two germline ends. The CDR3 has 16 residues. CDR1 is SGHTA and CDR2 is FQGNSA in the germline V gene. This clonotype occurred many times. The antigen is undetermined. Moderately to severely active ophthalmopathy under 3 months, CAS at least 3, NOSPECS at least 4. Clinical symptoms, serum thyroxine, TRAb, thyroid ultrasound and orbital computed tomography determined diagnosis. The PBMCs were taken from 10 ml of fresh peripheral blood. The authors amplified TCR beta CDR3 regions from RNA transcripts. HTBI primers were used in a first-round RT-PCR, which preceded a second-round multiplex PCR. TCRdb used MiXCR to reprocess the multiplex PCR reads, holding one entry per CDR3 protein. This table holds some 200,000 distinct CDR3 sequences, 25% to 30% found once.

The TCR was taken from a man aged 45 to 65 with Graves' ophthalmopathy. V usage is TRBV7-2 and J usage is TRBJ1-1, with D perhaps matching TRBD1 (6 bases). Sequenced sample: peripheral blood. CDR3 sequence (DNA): TGTGCCAGCAGCTTAGTAGGGGGGCCAACGAACACTGAAGCTTTCTTT. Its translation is CASSLVGGPTNTEAFF.